The next 17 T cell receptor beta chains were all read from a single sample in a study of T cells in Graves' hyperthyroidism and ophthalmopathy. The CDR3 regions of TCR beta were amplified from RNA transcripts. TCR CDR3 regions were first amplified by RT-PCR with HTBI primers. TCRdb re-derived calls from the multiplex PCR reads in MiXCR, one entry per CDR3 protein. Of approximately 610,000 distinct CDR3 sequences in the sample, 14% to 15% were seen once. Specimen: blood. All receptors come from a woman between 40 and 50 years old with Graves' ophthalmopathy.

This clonotype was counted ten times or more. This chain connects TRBV12-3 or TRBV12-4 to TRBJ2-7; 9 nucleotides line up with TRBD1. V lost 5 bases, J lost 3 bases, and 8 bases stayed unmatched. The CDR3 consists of 15 residues. CDR3 sequence reads: CASSGQGSPNYEQYF. For the CDR3, the DNA is TGTGCCAGCAGTGGACAGGGGTCTCCGAACTACGAGCAGTACTTC.

The chain couples TRBV27 to TRBJ2-5; TRBD2 matches at 9 bases. The CDR3 length is 17 residues. After removal of 3 bases from V and 5 bases from J, the junction contained 13 bases not matched to a gene. The germline V gene encodes CDR1 MNHEY and CDR2 SMNVEV (reference sequence). Written as DNA, the CDR3 is TGTGCCAGCAGTTTTCTGTACAGCAAGCGGGAGGTTGAGACCCAGTACTTC. Translating gives CASSFLYSKREVETQYF.

V is TRBV7-3 and J is TRBJ2-7; D unclear. The CDR3 covers 13 residues. V lost 1 base and J lost 3, with 7 bases in between. CDR1 and CDR2 (germline): SGHTA, FQGTGA. The CDR3 DNA sequence: TGTGCCAGCAGCTTAAAGGAGTGCTACGAGCAGTACTTC. It translates to CASSLKECYEQYF.

This chain links TRBV6-5 with TRBJ2-7; D gene ambiguous. Germline lookup yields CDR1 MNHEY and CDR2 SVGAGI. This CDR3 region has 13 residues. V was clipped by 3 bases and J by 5 bases, with 11 bases between them. CDR3 residues: CASSYESTDEQYF. As DNA, the CDR3 is TGTGCCAGCAGTTATGAATCTACAGACGAGCAGTACTTC.

The V call is TRBV12-5, the J call TRBJ2-7, with a tentative D call TRBD1 (5 bases). Trimming cost V 3 bases and J 6 bases, with 9 bases left between them. CDR3 length: 12 amino acids. Looked up from germline, CDR1 is LGHNT and CDR2 is FRNRAP. CDR3: CASGLDSGEQYF. CDR3 nucleotides: TGTGCTAGTGGTTTAGACAGTGGCGAGCAGTACTTC.

The gene calls are TRBV3-1 and TRBJ1-2, with a possible D match to TRBD1 (5 bases). The ends were cut back, 6 bases at V and 2 bases at J, with 19 bases in the middle. The CDR3 length is 16 residues. The germline V gene has CDR1 LGHDT and CDR2 YNNKEL (reference sequence). The CDR3 DNA sequence: TGTGCCAGCAGGGAGAGGGGCTCTACCTCAAACTATGGCTACACCTTC. This encodes CASRERGSTSNYGYTF. Variable domain in full (rest from reference TRBV3-1 and TRBJ1-2): DTAVSQTPKYLVTQMGNDKSIKCEQNLGHDTMYWYKQDSKKFLKIMFSYNNKELIINETVPNRFSPKSPDKAHLNLHINSLELGDSAVYFCASRERGSTSNYGYTFGSGTRLTVV.

Many counts were recorded for this clonotype. V and J are TRBV28 and TRBJ2-2; D may be TRBD2 (5 bases). Germline V gives CDR1 MDHEN, CDR2 SYDVKM. Trimming removed 6 bases at V and 3 bases at J, with 17 bases between. CDR3 length equals 16 residues. The CDR3 DNA follows: TGTGCCAGCAGCCCCTGGAGCGGAACTCACACCGGGGAGCTGTTTTTT. Protein sequence: CASSPWSGTHTGELFF.

There are many counts of this clonotype. J is TRBJ1-1 and V is TRBV28, with 7 nucleotides matching TRBD1. CDR1 and CDR2 (germline): MDHEN, SYDVKM. The CDR3 consists of 15 residues. V lost 4 bases and J lost 7; bases outside the gene matches: 12. The CDR3 region is CASSYPRGRGNEAFF. The CDR3 region has the DNA TGTGCCAGCAGTTACCCCAGGGGGAGGGGGAATGAAGCTTTCTTT.

In its sample, this clonotype was seen many times. This chain links TRBV4-2 with TRBJ2-5; D not certain. The CDR3 extends over 14 amino acids. V lost 0 bases, J lost 5 bases, and 10 bases lay in between. The germline gives CDR1 LGHNA, CDR2 YNFKEQ. CDR3 bases: TGTGCCAGCAGCCAAGACCGGGTTGGGGAGACCCAGTACTTC. This sequence encodes CASSQDRVGETQYF.

The sample holds many counts of this clonotype. The V gene is TRBV6-2 or TRBV6-3, the J gene TRBJ1-5; TRBD1 is a possible D gene (6 bases). Germline V gives CDR1 MNHEY, CDR2 SVGEGT. The CDR3 covers 16 residues. V was trimmed by 5 bases and J by 5 bases, leaving 19 bases between them. The chain's CDR3 is CASSAFDRFVHQPQHF. The CDR3 DNA reads as TGTGCCAGCAGTGCCTTCGACAGGTTCGTACATCAGCCCCAGCATTTT.

V is TRBV6-1 and J is TRBJ1-2; D remains ambiguous. Trimming removed 10 bases from V and 2 bases from J, with 17 bases in between. The length of the CDR3 is 14 residues. Germline CDR1 is MNHNS and CDR2 is SASEGT. CDR3 DNA sequence: TGTGCCACCACCCCCAGTGCGGTCAACTATGGCTACACCTTC. Amino acids: CATTPSAVNYGYTF.

This clonotype was counted ten times or more. The V and J genes are TRBV7-2 and TRBJ2-7; TRBD2 matches 10 bases. From germline, CDR1 is SGHTA and CDR2 FQGNSA. Unmatched junction bases numbered 3, after V lost 2 bases and J lost 2 bases. The CDR3 length is 15 residues. CDR3 in DNA: TGTGCCAGCAGCTTACAAGCGGGAGGGCCCTACGAGCAGTACTTC. This translates into CASSLQAGGPYEQYF.

This clonotype has at least ten counts. The chain carries TRBV6-1 and TRBJ1-3; D uncertain. CDR3 length: 15 residues. Trimming stripped 8 bases from V and 0 bases from J, with 14 bases between. CDR1 is MNHNS, CDR2 SASEGT, per germline. This CDR3 reads CASLPFAGSGNTIYF. CDR3 coding DNA: TGTGCCAGCCTACCCTTTGCCGGCTCTGGAAACACCATATATTTT.

This clonotype was observed many times. The J gene is TRBJ2-7, the V gene TRBV20-1; D may match TRBD1 or TRBD2 (5 bases each). Between the trimmed V and J ends, which lost 2 bases and 2 bases, there was a span of 16 bases. Germline V gene sequence: CDR1 DFQATT, CDR2 SNEGSKA (reference sequence). The CDR3 extends over 15 amino acids. CDR3 DNA sequence: TGCAGTGCTAGACCTACCGGGACGTCAGCCTACGAGCAGTACTTC. Residues: CSARPTGTSAYEQYF.

The J gene is TRBJ1-2, the V gene TRBV18, with D unclear. Germline V CDR1 and CDR2: KGHSH, LQKENI. The CDR3 extends over 17 amino acids. V lost 2 bases and J 6 bases, leaving 22 bases between the germline ends. The CDR3 DNA reads TGTGCCAGCTCACCAAATGAATCGGTACAGCGAGTACATGGCTACACCTTC. This encodes CASSPNESVQRVHGYTF.

This clonotype appeared many times. The chain has TRBV20-1 and TRBJ1-2; 9 positions agree with TRBD1. Trimming took 5 bases from V and 0 from J; bases not matched to a gene: 7. This CDR3 comprises 15 residues. Per the germline V gene, CDR1 is DFQATT and CDR2 is SNEGSKA (reference sequence). CDR3 sequence: CSARGTGGANYGYTF. The CDR3 region has the DNA TGCAGTGCTCGCGGCACAGGGGGCGCTAACTATGGCTACACCTTC.

The rearrangement joins TRBV4-2 to TRBJ2-7; TRBD1 might be the D (5 bases). This CDR3 has 15 residues. V was trimmed by 0 bases and J by 3 bases, leaving 12 bases between them. Germline V gene sequence: CDR1 LGHNA, CDR2 YNFKEQ. The CDR3 nucleotides read TGTGCCAGCAGCCAAGATGGGCAGGGTTACTACGAGCAGTACTTC. It codes for CASSQDGQGYYEQYF.